A single sample is the source of the 9 T cell receptor beta chains below, sequenced in a study of blood T cell repertoires in COVID-19. Using immunoSEQ multiplex PCR, the repertoire was profiled, and TCRdb retains in-frame clones only, with some absent. The sample includes 35,000 to 50,000 clones, 85% to 90% of them seen just once. The sequenced sample consisted of peripheral blood. These receptor sequences come from a man in his fifties with active COVID-19.

CDR3 protein: CASSPRDSSLYWYEQYF. The CDR3 nucleotides read TGTGCCAGCAGTCCGAGGGACAGCTCCTTATATTGGTACGAGCAGTACTTC. The gene calls are TRBV28 and TRBJ2-7; 7 bases line up with TRBD1. CDR1 is MDHEN and CDR2 is SYDVKM in the germline V gene. After removal of 5 bases from V and 4 bases from J, the junction contained 17 bases not matched to a gene. The CDR3 extends over 17 amino acids.

The chain links TRBV2 to TRBJ1-5; possibly TRBD1 for D (5 bases). The CDR3 is 15 residues long. Germline V lookup: CDR1 SNHLY, CDR2 FYNNEI. V was pared by 5 bases and J by 8 bases, with 19 bases between. The CDR3 loop reads CASSTLGGPREPQHF. The CDR3 region has the DNA TGTGCCAGCAGTACCCTCGGGGGACCCAGAGAGCCCCAGCATTTT. Together with reference TRBV2 and TRBJ1-5, the CDR3 gives the full variable domain: EPEVTQTPSHQVTQMGQEVILRCVPISNHLYFYWYRQILGQKVEFLVSFYNNEISEKSEIFDDQFSVERPDGSNFTLKIRSTKLEDSAMYFCASSTLGGPREPQHFGDGTRLSIL.

The chain has TRBV6-5 and TRBJ1-2; 8 nucleotides align to TRBD1. CDR3 length equals 15 residues. J lost 7 bases, V lost 6 bases, and 13 bases had no gene match. Germline CDR1 is MNHEY and CDR2 is SVGAGI. The CDR3 is CASRLRTGTGSGYTF. The CDR3 nucleotides read TGTGCCAGCAGACTGCGGACAGGGACCGGGTCTGGCTACACCTTC.

This clone was found once. The DNA of the CDR3 is TGTGCCAGCAGTAGCGAATTAGCGGGGGCAACCGGGGAGCTGTTTTTT. Translating gives CASSSELAGATGELFF. V and J are TRBV5-4 and TRBJ2-2, with 9 nucleotides matching TRBD2. Germline trimming cut 5 bases from V and 5 bases from J; bases unmatched to any gene: 10. CDR1 and CDR2 from the germline V gene are SGHNT and YYREEE (reference sequence). This CDR3 is 16 amino acids long.

The chain joins TRBV6-5 to TRBJ2-7; 10 bases are shared with TRBD1. Germline values: CDR1 MNHEY, CDR2 SVGAGI. The V segment lost 3 bases and the J segment 2 bases; nucleotides outside the gene matches: 4. The length of the CDR3 is 15 residues. CDR3 coding DNA: TGTGCCAGCAGTTATCGCGACAGGGGGCCCTACGAGCAGTACTTC. This translates into CASSYRDRGPYEQYF.

V usage is TRBV6-1 and J usage is TRBJ2-7; D gene ambiguous. The ends were cut back, 2 bases at V and 7 bases at J, with 12 bases in the middle. Germline V gene data show CDR1 as MNHNS and CDR2 as SASEGT. The CDR3 spans 13 residues. The CDR3 region is CASSEIPTGEQYF. The CDR3 coding sequence is TGTGCCAGCAGTGAAATACCGACTGGGGAGCAGTACTTC.

The chain couples TRBV15 to TRBJ2-3; TRBD2 matches 11 bases. Germline V gives CDR1 LNHNV, CDR2 YYDKDF (reference sequence). This CDR3 has 20 amino acids. V lost 5 bases, J lost 4 bases, and 20 bases stayed unmatched. This chain's CDR3 is CATSGPQRLAGRRMADTQYF. The CDR3 DNA reads TGTGCCACCAGCGGTCCACAGCGACTAGCGGGACGCCGTATGGCAGATACGCAGTATTTT.

The CDR3 is CASWDRDSYEQYF. CDR3 DNA sequence: TGTGCCAGCTGGGACAGGGACTCCTACGAGCAGTACTTC. The rearrangement uses TRBV6-5 and TRBJ2-7; 9 bases align to TRBD1. The CDR3 runs to 13 residues. Germline V gene data show CDR1 as MNHEY and CDR2 as SVGAGI. Unmatched junction bases numbered 2, after V lost 8 bases and J lost 0 bases.

The V gene is TRBV25-1, the J gene TRBJ1-2; weak D call: TRBD1 (5 bases). Trimming took 2 bases from V and 6 from J, leaving 13 bases between them. CDR3 size: 14 residues. Germline V gene data show CDR1 as MGHDK and CDR2 as SYGVNS. For the CDR3, the DNA is TGTGCCAGCAGTGAAAATTTGGGGGGAAATGGCTACACCTTC. Protein: CASSENLGGNGYTF.